This TCR beta chain is from a study of blood T cell repertoires in COVID-19 (dated by TCRdb to the early 2020s). Regarding the research as a whole: Collaborator samples came from the United States, Italy and Spain and covered acute and convalescent phases of COVID-19. The material from the prospective study consisted of cDNA or gDNA derived from T cells, B-cell-depleted T cells, or PBMCs. Nearly every sample came with metadata listing a de-identified subject ID, COVID-19 status, age in years and sex. The repertoires were released in a freely available public database meant as a resource for research on the immune response to SARS-CoV-2. Where available, HLA class I and class II types were taken from metadata supplied by the sample provider and were not determined by assay-based typing. Deeply sampled blood TCRbeta repertoires from subjects exposed to, actively infected with, or recovered from COVID-19 were included in the dataset. The samples were drawn from two sources: the first 160 participants of the ongoing ImmuneRACE study, and approximately 1,300 subjects contributed by 6 global collaborators. On the study overall, not on this receptor specifically: The amount of clinical and demographic metadata varied by source and participant and was provided uncurated.

The table lists this clone with a few counts. Its antigen target is currently unknown. No much larger clone exists at a distance of one base, and base qualities are not known. The V end loses 4 bases and the J end loses 4 bases, and a stretch of 12 bases separates them. Spanning cysteine to phenylalanine, the CDR3 consists of 14 amino acids. Only the CDR3 DNA stays, 42 bases, in frame from base 1. Looking up the germline V gene yields CDR1 SGHAT and CDR2 FQNNGV. Each collaborating institution followed its own protocols to collect whole blood in K2EDTA tubes. For TCRbeta analysis, collaborators shipped samples in one of three forms: frozen whole blood, isolated PBMCs, or DNA extracted from either of those sample types. TCRbeta CDR3 regions were amplified from genomic DNA using the immunoSEQ Assay, a bias-controlled multiplex PCR. As for the original processing: Nucleated cell counts per sample were estimated from amplification of reference gene primers within the assay. Sequence reads were collapsed and filtered to measure the absolute abundance of every unique TCRbeta CDR3 rearrangement. For each sample, productive Simpson clonality was calculated by taking the square root of Simpson's diversity index across productive rearrangements. Held by TCRdb, this immuneACCESS table contains in-frame sequences only and omits some clones. Under half of the omission traces to an unresolved V gene where checked; the cause of the rest is unknown. V and J calls and clone size are those listed in that table; D and trimming were worked out from the DNA. In all, the sample holds 200,000 to 250,000 clones, and roughly 84% of those were seen once. The ten top clones hold less than 4% of the sample.

The receptor was isolated from a woman at least 80 years old with acute or convalescent COVID-19. The sequenced sample was peripheral blood. The V and J segments used are TRBV11-2 and TRBJ2-3; the D segment could be TRBD2, given 5 matching bases. The nucleotides are TGTGCCAGCAGCTCCGGGATCTCGTCAGATACGCAGTATTTT. Its product reads: CASSSGISSDTQYF.